The 3 T cell receptor beta chains below were found in one sample sequenced in a study of CD8 T cells in Susac syndrome. RNA amounts of about 0.5 to 1 ug underwent reverse transcription with random hexamers. TCRdb re-analysed the immunoSEQ multiplex PCR reads in MiXCR, keeping a single row per CDR3 protein. The sample contains about 430,000 distinct CDR3 sequences, approximately 85% of which appear only once. The sample consisted of CD8+ T cells from PBMCs. The receptors derive from a human donor with multiple sclerosis.

This sequence joins TRBV18 and TRBJ2-7, with TRBD1 matching over 7 bases. Per the germline V gene, CDR1 is KGHSH and CDR2 is LQKENI. The trim removed 3 bases at V and 0 bases at J, leaving 5 bases unmatched. The CDR3 totals 15 residues. DNA of the CDR3: TGTGCCAGCTCACCGGGGCCAGGGGGCTCCTACGAGCAGTACTTC. Protein product: CASSPGPGGSYEQYF.

This chain uses TRBV18 with TRBJ2-3, with D possibly TRBD2 on 5 matching bases. Germline V CDR1 and CDR2: KGHSH, LQKENI. The length of the CDR3 is 15 residues. Trimming removed 3 bases at V and 5 bases at J, with 15 bases between. CDR3 amino acids: CASSPPSGGLDTQYF. CDR3 DNA sequence: TGTGCCAGCTCACCGCCGTCGGGCGGACTAGATACGCAGTATTTT.

V and J are TRBV27 and TRBJ2-5, with D possibly TRBD1 on 6 matching bases. This CDR3 has 15 amino acids. CDR1 and CDR2 from the germline V gene are MNHEY and SMNVEV (reference sequence). V dropped 0 bases and J dropped 2 bases, with 10 bases sitting between them. The CDR3 region has the DNA TGTGCCAGCAGTTTATCGTTAGGACAGCAAGAGACCCAGTACTTC. This translates into CASSLSLGQQETQYF.